The clone carrying this T cell receptor beta chain was seen many times. What it binds is not known. This record belongs to a study of T-cell reconstitution after alpha-beta-depleted transplantation in children. Study-wide results and limits: T-cell counts and diversity were attributed mostly to newly produced T cells one year after transplant. Several hundred expanded graft clones reportedly supplied alpha-beta T cells about two months after transplant.

The authors prepared the TCRbeta library with unique molecular identifiers. TCRdb recomputed calls from the PCR reads with MiXCR, one row per CDR3 protein. The sample lists roughly 7,900 distinct CDR3 sequences; about 13% were seen once. The trim removed 4 bases at V and 5 bases at J, leaving 2 bases unmatched. The CDR3 covers 14 residues. CDR1 is MNHEY, CDR2 SVGAGI, per germline. This chain joins TRBV6-5 and TRBJ1-3; TRBD1 matches at 10 bases. The material sequenced was PBMCs, mostly from graft donor cells, taken 60 days after TCRalphabeta/CD19-depleted stem cell transplant. The sequence derives from a patient under 10 years old who had a stem cell transplant for inherited bone marrow failure, so the T cells may come from the graft donor. DNA for the CDR3: TGTGCCAGCAGTTGGGACAGGGGCCGAAACACCATATATTTT. Translating it yields CASSWDRGRNTIYF.